This T cell receptor (beta chain) was obtained from a study of blood T cell repertoires in COVID-19. About the study: Samples came from the United States, Italy and Spain, spanning acute and convalescent COVID-19. The analysed material was cDNA or gDNA that came from T cells, B-cell-depleted T cells, or PBMCs.

Source study methods: Quantification of nucleated cells was approximated via reference gene primer amplification. TCRdb keeps only in-frame clones here, not all; method: immunoSEQ multiplex PCR. From that table come the V and J calls and clone size; the DNA was used to work out D and trimming. The table has some 460,000 clones, about 89% seen once. This clonotype was obtained from a woman aged 25 to 39 with acute or convalescent COVID-19. Sample: peripheral blood.

Here the CDR3 reads CASSYGSSVDTQYF. The CDR3, as DNA: TGTGCCAGCAGTTACGGTAGTTCCGTAGATACGCAGTATTTT. The chain joins TRBV6-6 to TRBJ2-3; no firm D call. Germline-derived CDR1 and CDR2 are MNHNY and SVGAGI (reference sequence). The CDR3 extends over 14 amino acids. The ends were cut back, 2 bases at V and 5 bases at J, with 11 bases in the middle.